Described below is a single T cell receptor beta chain sequence and its context. Its antigen is not identified. The data were obtained in a study of cytomegalovirus exposure and HLA in healthy donors. Findings of the study overall: In vitro data verified three CMV-associated chains as specific for CMV antigens.

Amplification used 60 Vbeta primers and 13 Jbeta primers. Profiled with immunoSEQ multiplex PCR; TCRdb holds only in-frame clones, not every one. The sample records around 130,000 clones, about 80% being singletons. V lost 4 bases to trimming and J lost 5 bases; unmatched junction nucleotides: 8. The germline V gene has CDR1 SGHRS and CDR2 YFSETQ. The CDR3 runs to 15 residues. The receptor was derived from a boy aged 2-15 years in good health and CMV-seronegative. The chain has TRBV5-1 and TRBJ2-3; TRBD2 matches 9 bases. Sequenced input: PBMCs. The CDR3 is CASSPERGEEDTQYF. CDR3 DNA: TGCGCCAGCAGCCCGGAGCGGGGGGAAGAAGATACGCAGTATTTT.